Following are 12 T cell receptor beta chains from one sample sequenced in a study of cytomegalovirus exposure and HLA in healthy donors (dated by TCRdb to 2015 to 2018). The protocol used for the library was the immunoSEQ multiplex PCR assay. TCRdb re-hosts the immuneACCESS table, in-frame sequences only. Its copies lack some clones; in the studies checked, an unresolved V gene accounts for under half of them, and the cause for the rest is not known. Present in this sample are about 54,000 clones, roughly nine tenths of which were seen just once. The ten largest clonotypes hold roughly 8.4% of the sample. Source material: PBMCs. The receptors were sampled from a woman under 30 in good health and CMV-seropositive.

The gene calls are TRBV4-2 and TRBJ2-5; a weak D match, TRBD1 (6 bases). Trimming took 0 bases from V and 0 from J, leaving 14 bases between them. This CDR3 comprises 17 residues. Germline V gene lookup returns CDR1 LGHNA and CDR2 YNFKEQ. The CDR3 reads CASSQEWTAMYQETQYF. Here the CDR3 DNA reads TGTGCCAGCAGCCAAGAGTGGACAGCTATGTACCAAGAGACCCAGTACTTC.

This clone was seen ten or more times. The chain has TRBV4-3 and TRBJ1-1, with 11 nucleotides matching TRBD1. Germline V gene data show CDR1 as LGHNA and CDR2 as YSLEER. The V gene end was trimmed by 1 base and the J gene end by 11 bases; junction bases not matched to a gene: 12. The CDR3 is 16 amino acids. The CDR3 nucleotides are TGCGCCAGCAGCCAAGCTACCGGGACAGGGGGAAACCAGGCTTTCTTT. Amino acids: CASSQATGTGGNQAFF.

V usage is TRBV2 and J usage is TRBJ1-1, with 8 bases fitting TRBD1. The CDR3 spans 14 residues. Germline V lookup: CDR1 SNHLY, CDR2 FYNNEI. V trimming: 0 bases; J trimming: 11 bases; junction bases outside the gene matches: 8. The CDR3 loop is CASSEARDRKGAFF. Here the CDR3 DNA reads TGTGCCAGCAGTGAAGCGCGGGACAGGAAGGGGGCTTTCTTT.

The chain uses TRBV7-2 and TRBJ2-7; D might be TRBD2 (5 bases). The CDR3 is made up of 15 amino acids. The V end lost 6 bases, the J end lost 3 bases, and 18 bases lay between the germline ends. Germline values: CDR1 SGHTA, CDR2 FQGNSA. The CDR3 is CASSFKADKIYEQYF. In DNA form, the CDR3 reads TGTGCCAGCAGTTTCAAAGCGGATAAAATCTACGAGCAGTACTTC.

This chain uses TRBV2 with TRBJ1-1; TRBD1 agrees at 8 bases. Losses at the gene ends were 5 bases for V and 1 base for J; bases not matched to a gene: 3. Germline CDR1 reads SNHLY; CDR2 reads FYNNEI. This CDR3 is built from 14 residues. CDR3 sequence reads: CASSSGQGNTEAFF. CDR3 coding DNA: TGTGCCAGCAGTTCCGGACAGGGGAACACTGAAGCTTTCTTT.

This clone has more than one count but fewer than ten. J is TRBJ1-6 and V is TRBV11-2, with D unresolved. This CDR3 is 18 amino acids long. The germline CDR1 and CDR2 sequences are SGHAT and FQNNGV. The V and J ends lost 5 bases and 0 bases respectively, with 17 bases between them. The DNA of the CDR3 is TGTGCCAGCAGCCCGGCCTCGGCAGGAAGCTCCTATAATTCACCCCTCCACTTT. Protein product: CASSPASAGSSYNSPLHF.

The J gene is TRBJ2-1, the V gene TRBV6-5, with D unclear. The ends were cut back, 7 bases at V and 3 bases at J, with 10 bases in the middle. Germline CDR1 and CDR2: MNHEY and SVGAGI. The CDR3 covers 13 residues. The CDR3 DNA sequence: TGTGCCAGCAAGGAAACAGACTACAATGAGCAGTTCTTC. Translated, it gives CASKETDYNEQFF.

This clone is medium-sized by share. The J gene is TRBJ2-1, the V gene TRBV6-4; 12 bases match TRBD2. CDR3 length equals 15 residues. Germline V gives CDR1 MRHNA, CDR2 SNTAGT. Trimming at V came to 5 bases and at J to 6 bases, leaving 5 bases not matched to a gene. Written as DNA, the CDR3 is TGTGCCAGCAGTACGCTAGCGGGGGGGATCAATGAGCAGTTCTTC. Protein product: CASSTLAGGINEQFF.

This sequence joins TRBV6-5 and TRBJ2-7; D might be TRBD1 (5 bases). Germline V gene sequence: CDR1 MNHEY, CDR2 SVGAGI. Trimming took off 4 bases at V and 2 bases at J, with 12 bases between the two ends. CDR3 length equals 14 residues. CDR3 protein: CASSFRTRTYEQYF. The CDR3 DNA follows: TGTGCCAGCAGTTTTAGGACACGCACCTACGAGCAGTACTTC.

The chain is built from TRBV7-9 and TRBJ1-1; TRBD1 matches 7 bases. In germline, CDR1 is SEHNR, CDR2 FQNEAQ (reference sequence). V lost 3 bases, J lost 0 bases, and 7 bases stayed unmatched. CDR3 length equals 16 residues. The CDR3 sequence is CASSFDRDSLNTEAFF. CDR3 bases: TGTGCCAGCAGCTTCGATAGGGACAGTCTGAACACTGAAGCTTTCTTT.

V is TRBV19 and J is TRBJ1-2, with D uncertain. Germline-derived CDR1 and CDR2 are LNHDA and SQIVND (reference sequence). The CDR3 contains 14 residues. Trimming shortened V by 5 bases and J by 4 bases, and 14 bases separated the two germline ends. The CDR3: CASSPPGQTYGYTF. The CDR3 DNA is TGTGCCAGTAGTCCACCGGGTCAGACCTATGGCTACACCTTC.

The rearrangement joins TRBV19 to TRBJ2-5, with 9 bases that match TRBD2. Germline values: CDR1 LNHDA, CDR2 SQIVND (reference sequence). The length of the CDR3 is 17 residues. V lost 1 base, J lost 5 bases, and 11 bases stayed unmatched. The CDR3 sequence is CASSIASGGTPVETQYF. The CDR3 DNA sequence: TGTGCCAGTAGTATAGCCAGCGGGGGGACTCCAGTGGAGACCCAGTACTTC. Drawing the rest from reference TRBV19 and TRBJ2-5, the complete variable domain is DGGITQSPKYLFRKEGQNVTLSCEQNLNHDAMYWYRQDPGQGLRLIYYSQIVNDFQKGDIAEGYSVSREKKESFPLTVTSAQKNPTAFYLCASSIASGGTPVETQYFGPGTRLLVL.